These T cell receptor beta chains were read from a single sample in a study of T-cell memory formation after mild COVID-19. TCRdb re-analysed the 5' RACE reads in MiXCR, keeping a single row per CDR3 protein. The sample has just under 550,000 distinct CDR3 sequences, just over 20% seen once. Sequencing was carried out using PBMCs or a T cell subset sorted from them (not recorded which). The origin of the receptors is an adult woman who had mild COVID-19 (a few samples of this study predate the infection). Cell type and time point are not known. Each CDR3 is given with its conserved first and last residue. Each record gives: D gene, clone size, V gene, J gene, CDR3 protein, CDR3 DNA. A D gene is named only where the DNA matches it firmly. Some rows mark clone size as missing; the rest say once, few, many or name a class of expanded clone.

D gene: NA; clone size: few; V gene: TRBV6-5; J gene: TRBJ2-1; CDR3 protein: CASSYSIVGGEQFF; CDR3 DNA: TGTGCCAGCAGTTATTCCATAGTCGGAGGTGAGCAGTTCTTC
D gene: TRBD1; clone size: large; V gene: TRBV20-1; J gene: TRBJ2-7; CDR3 protein: CSARDPGQLHEQYF; CDR3 DNA: TGCAGTGCTAGAGATCCGGGACAGCTCCACGAGCAGTACTTC
D gene: TRBD1; clone size: NA; V gene: TRBV20-1; J gene: TRBJ2-7; CDR3 protein: CSASVGTGSYEQYF; CDR3 DNA: TGCAGTGCTTCTGTGGGGACAGGGTCCTACGAGCAGTACTTC
D gene: TRBD2; clone size: NA; V gene: TRBV27; J gene: TRBJ2-2; CDR3 protein: CASSLWGRADAGELFF; CDR3 DNA: TGTGCCAGCAGTTTATGGGGGAGGGCCGATGCCGGGGAGCTGTTTTTT
D gene: NA; clone size: NA; V gene: TRBV10-3; J gene: TRBJ1-1; CDR3 protein: CAISDAGRGANTEAFF; CDR3 DNA: TGTGCCATCAGTGATGCCGGACGTGGGGCCAACACTGAAGCTTTCTTT
D gene: TRBD1; clone size: NA; V gene: TRBV25-1; J gene: TRBJ1-4; CDR3 protein: CASSVRTGSSEKLFF; CDR3 DNA: TGTGCCAGCAGTGTCCGGACAGGGTCTAGCGAAAAACTGTTTTTT
D gene: TRBD2; clone size: many; V gene: TRBV27; J gene: TRBJ2-1; CDR3 protein: CASSTLGLAEDNEQFF; CDR3 DNA: TGTGCCAGCTCAACCCTGGGGCTAGCGGAGGACAATGAGCAGTTCTTC
D gene: NA; clone size: NA; V gene: TRBV30; J gene: TRBJ2-7; CDR3 protein: CACDRVGGYEQYF; CDR3 DNA: TGTGCCTGTGACAGGGTGGGGGGCTACGAGCAGTACTTC
D gene: TRBD2; clone size: NA; V gene: TRBV9; J gene: TRBJ2-1; CDR3 protein: CASSDKTGTSSYNEQFF; CDR3 DNA: TGTGCCAGCAGCGATAAAACCGGGACTAGCTCCTACAATGAGCAGTTCTTC
D gene: TRBD1; clone size: few; V gene: TRBV20-1; J gene: TRBJ2-7; CDR3 protein: CSAWDRASYEQYF; CDR3 DNA: TGCAGTGCTTGGGACAGGGCATCCTACGAGCAGTACTTC
D gene: TRBD1; clone size: NA; V gene: TRBV5-5; J gene: TRBJ2-7; CDR3 protein: CASSSGTGPTYEQYF; CDR3 DNA: TGTGCCAGCAGCTCTGGGACAGGACCCACCTACGAGCAGTACTTC
D gene: NA; clone size: NA; V gene: TRBV9; J gene: TRBJ2-3; CDR3 protein: CASSVVGAGGDTQYF; CDR3 DNA: TGTGCCAGCAGCGTAGTTGGGGCAGGAGGAGATACGCAGTATTTT
D gene: NA; clone size: many; V gene: TRBV5-6; J gene: TRBJ2-7; CDR3 protein: CASSLWGAYEQYF; CDR3 DNA: TGTGCCAGCAGTCTGTGGGGAGCGTACGAGCAGTACTTC